The 24 T cell receptor beta chains in this list originate from one sample, sequenced in a study of T cells in Graves' hyperthyroidism and ophthalmopathy (dated by TCRdb to about 2019). The library came from multiplex PCR. TCRdb lists the instrument as Illumina HiSeq 2000. TCR beta CDR3 regions were amplified from RNA transcripts. For the first round of RT-PCR on the TCR CDR3, the HTBI primer set was used together with the Qiagen OneStep RT-PCR kit. TCRdb ran its own pipeline on the public reads, namely fastp trimming at Q25 and MiXCR clone calling, and kept in-frame beta chains. Rows are unified per CDR3 protein, each entry keeping the most common DNA and genes. The sample table contains about 600,000 distinct CDR3 sequences; only one count was recorded for more than 15% of them. Around 3.5% of the sample belongs to the ten largest clones. Sequenced input: blood. These receptors were collected from a woman in her thirties or forties with Graves' ophthalmopathy.

In DNA, the CDR3 is TGCGCCAGCAGCTACCTCCGGGACAGGGCCAGCACAGATACGCAGTATTTT. The encoded protein is CASSYLRDRASTDTQYF. V and J are TRBV5-1 and TRBJ2-3, with 9 bases fitting TRBD1. V lost 3 bases and J lost 0; bases outside the gene matches: 8. Per the germline V gene, CDR1 is SGHRS and CDR2 is YFSETQ. CDR3 length: 17 residues.

This clonotype appeared a few times. CDR3 sequence reads: CASSTRGVTEAFF. The CDR3 region has the DNA TGCGCCAGCAGCACAAGGGGGGTTACTGAAGCTTTCTTT. The chain carries TRBV5-1 and TRBJ1-1; D possibly corresponds to TRBD1 (6 bases). The CDR3 runs to 13 residues. Germline lookup yields CDR1 SGHRS and CDR2 YFSETQ. V shed 4 bases and J shed 5 bases, with 12 bases lying between them.

This clonotype was observed at least ten times. This rearrangement joins TRBV7-3 to TRBJ2-7; D assignment may be TRBD1 or TRBD2 (6 bases each). CDR1 and CDR2 (germline): SGHTA, FQGTGA. The CDR3 is 15 residues long. Trimming shortened V by 0 bases and J by 4 bases, and 13 bases separated the two germline ends. The chain's CDR3 is CASSLTGGKGYEQYF. Here the CDR3 DNA reads TGTGCCAGCAGCTTAACGGGGGGCAAGGGGTACGAGCAGTACTTC.

This rearrangement joins TRBV19 to TRBJ2-7, with D possibly being TRBD2 (5 bases). V was shortened by 5 bases and J by 4 bases, with 18 bases between the two germline ends. Germline assignment: CDR1 LNHDA and CDR2 SQIVND (reference sequence). There are 15 residues in the CDR3. The CDR3 DNA is TGTGCCAGTAGTTATAGGGCCCCGGGGAGTTACGAGCAGTACTTC. This codes for CASSYRAPGSYEQYF. The full variable domain, its missing parts supplied by reference TRBV19 and TRBJ2-7, is DGGITQSPKYLFRKEGQNVTLSCEQNLNHDAMYWYRQDPGQGLRLIYYSQIVNDFQKGDIAEGYSVSREKKESFPLTVTSAQKNPTAFYLCASSYRAPGSYEQYFGPGTRLTVT.

As for this clonotype: One end of the junction is discordant with germline, which a read error may explain. V and J are TRBV30 and TRBJ2-1, with D tentatively TRBD1 (6 bases). This CDR3 is 16 amino acids long. Germline V gene sequence: CDR1 GTSNPN, CDR2 SVGIG (reference sequence). CDR3: CARSVLSGTHHNEQFF. CDR3 sequence (DNA): TGTGCCCGGAGTGTACTTTCGGGGACACACCACAATGAGCAGTTCTTC.

This clonotype occurred many times. The CDR3 DNA follows: TGTGCCAGCAGCTTGCTCCGGACAGGGCGCTACAATGAGCAGTTCTTC. The encoded protein is CASSLLRTGRYNEQFF. The chain employs TRBV5-6 and TRBJ2-1; 8 nucleotides align to TRBD1. V shed 1 base and J 3 bases; nucleotides not matched to a gene: 6. This CDR3 is 16 amino acids long. CDR1 and CDR2 (germline): SGHDT, YYEEEE. The variable domain in full, completed from reference TRBV5-6 and TRBJ2-1, reads DAGVTQSPTHLIKTRGQQVTLRCSPKSGHDTVSWYQQALGQGPQFIFQYYEEEERQRGNFPDRFSGHQFPNYSSELNVNALLLGDSALYLCASSLLRTGRYNEQFFGPGTRLTVL.

Turning to this clonotype: One end of the junction fails to match germline, which may point to a read error. The rearrangement joins TRBV7-8 to TRBJ1-2; the D gene is possibly TRBD1 (5 bases). CDR3 length: 14 residues. The germline V gene has CDR1 SGHVS and CDR2 FQNEAQ. The DNA for the CDR3 is TGTGTCAGCAGCTTAGTCCGGACAAGCGGAGGCTACACCTTC. It is translated as CVSSLVRTSGGYTF.

This clonotype was found a few times. The chain is built from TRBV5-1 and TRBJ2-1; tentatively, D is TRBD2 (5 bases). CDR1 is SGHRS and CDR2 is YFSETQ in the germline V gene. Trimming cost V 2 bases and J 8 bases, with 14 bases left between them. This CDR3 has 14 amino acids. The CDR3 sequence is CASSLGSGVDEQFF. CDR3 nucleotides: TGCGCCAGCAGCTTAGGGAGTGGGGTGGATGAGCAGTTCTTC.

This clonotype appeared many times. The chain combines TRBV2 with TRBJ2-3; 7 bases map to TRBD2. Germline CDR1 is SNHLY and CDR2 is FYNNEI. J gave up 1 base and V 6 bases, and 7 bases lay outside the gene matches. CDR3 length: 15 residues. CDR3: CASRELASGTDTQYF. In nucleotides, the CDR3 is TGTGCCAGCAGGGAACTAGCGTCGGGCACAGATACGCAGTATTTT.

The CDR3: CASSPVGPRVNEQFF. CDR3 sequence (DNA): TGTGCCAGCAGTCCAGTAGGACCGAGGGTCAATGAGCAGTTCTTC. The chain carries TRBV6-1 and TRBJ2-1; possibly TRBD2 for D (5 bases). CDR1 MNHNS and CDR2 SASEGT come from the germline V gene. This CDR3 spans 15 amino acids. The ends were cut back, 5 bases at V and 6 bases at J, with 17 bases in the middle.

This chain uses TRBV4-2 with TRBJ1-4, with a tentative D call TRBD1 (5 bases). The CDR3 covers 15 residues. V lost 4 bases and J 4 bases, leaving 13 bases between the germline ends. CDR1 and CDR2 (germline): LGHNA, YNFKEQ. The CDR3 region is CASSPPGRINEKLFF. DNA of the CDR3: TGTGCCAGCAGCCCGCCGGGACGGATTAATGAAAAACTGTTTTTT.

This chain connects TRBV20-1 to TRBJ2-5; D remains ambiguous. CDR3 length: 13 residues. The germline V gene encodes CDR1 DFQATT and CDR2 SNEGSKA (reference sequence). The V end lost 6 bases, the J end lost 2 bases, and 13 bases lay between the germline ends. CDR3: CSAGPPGQETQYF. DNA of the CDR3: TGCAGTGCCGGCCCACCCGGTCAAGAGACCCAGTACTTC.

This chain links TRBV5-1 with TRBJ2-2; D gene unclear. The length of the CDR3 is 14 residues. Trimming cost V 4 bases and J 4 bases, with 11 bases left between them. The germline V gene encodes CDR1 SGHRS and CDR2 YFSETQ. DNA for the CDR3: TGCGCCAGCAGCGTTACTTTCGGCACCGGGGAGCTGTTTTTT. Its translation is CASSVTFGTGELFF.

This rearrangement joins TRBV7-2 to TRBJ1-5; D remains unclear. This CDR3 has 15 residues. V was clipped by 5 bases and J by 3 bases, with 14 bases between them. Germline CDR1 reads SGHTA; CDR2 reads FQGNSA. CDR3 bases: TGTGCCAGCAGCCGTCAATCTGAATACAATCAGCCCCAGCATTTT. It yields the protein CASSRQSEYNQPQHF.

This clonotype was seen repeatedly, ten times or more. This rearrangement joins TRBV2 to TRBJ2-3, with 12 bases identical to TRBD2. The CDR3 is 19 amino acids. V lost 2 bases, J lost 1 base, and 10 bases stayed unmatched. From germline, CDR1 is SNHLY and CDR2 FYNNEI. The DNA for the CDR3 is TGTGCCAGCAGTGAACAGGATGGCCGACTAGCGGGGGGCACAGATACGCAGTATTTT. It translates to CASSEQDGRLAGGTDTQYF.

This clonotype has ten or more counts. An end of the junction does not agree with germline; a read error may underlie this. V is TRBV5-1 and J is TRBJ1-5; D may be TRBD1 (6 bases). The CDR3 is 13 amino acids. Germline V CDR1 and CDR2: SGHRS, YFSETQ. This CDR3 reads CASSLGGGQPQHF. Written as DNA, the CDR3 is TGTGCCAGCAGCTTAGGGGGTGGTCAGCCCCAGCATTTT.

In this sample, this clonotype turned up many times. V and J are TRBV6-1 and TRBJ1-5; unclear D gene. CDR1 and CDR2 from the germline V gene are MNHNS and SASEGT. CDR3 length: 15 amino acids. Trimming removed 1 base at V and 3 bases at J, with 10 bases between. The CDR3 sequence is CASSEEGLTNQPQHF. CDR3 coding DNA: TGTGCCAGCAGTGAAGAGGGATTAACCAATCAGCCCCAGCATTTT.

The chain is built from TRBV29-1 and TRBJ2-1; 8 positions agree with TRBD1. The CDR3 loop spans 14 amino acids. Germline V lookup: CDR1 SQVTM, CDR2 ANQGSEA. The junction had 5 bases not matched to a gene; V was cut back by 7 bases and J by 0 bases. In nucleotides, the CDR3 is TGCAGCGCCCGGACAGGGCCCTCCTACAATGAGCAGTTCTTC. Its translation: CSARTGPSYNEQFF.

The sample holds many counts of this clonotype. The chain has TRBV3-1 and TRBJ1-2; TRBD1 matches 8 bases. Germline assignment: CDR1 LGHDT and CDR2 YNNKEL (reference sequence). The CDR3 contains 14 residues. The junction had 5 bases not matched to a gene; V was cut back by 1 base and J by 7 bases. This CDR3 is CASSQVQGARGYTF. As DNA, the CDR3 is TGTGCCAGCAGCCAAGTCCAGGGGGCGCGTGGCTACACCTTC.

At least ten counts were recorded for this clonotype. This rearrangement joins TRBV5-1 to TRBJ2-1, with 8 positions matching TRBD2. The CDR3 runs 14 residues. V shed 7 bases, J shed 8 bases, and the junction held 11 bases outside the gene matches. From germline, CDR1 is SGHRS and CDR2 YFSETQ. The CDR3 DNA reads TGCGCCAGCGGGGCAGCGGGAGCCTGGGATGAGCAGTTCTTC. Translation gives CASGAAGAWDEQFF.

This clonotype was seen just once. V usage is TRBV19 and J usage is TRBJ2-5, with TRBD2 identical over 7 bases. The CDR3 is 15 amino acids. Germline values: CDR1 LNHDA, CDR2 SQIVND (reference sequence). With 4 bases clipped from V and 5 bases from J, the junction kept 10 bases outside the gene matches. CDR3 in amino acids: CASSRTGTTAETQYF. For the CDR3, the DNA is TGTGCCAGTAGTAGAACCGGGACTACGGCGGAGACCCAGTACTTC.

This clonotype was detected only a few times. J is TRBJ2-2 and V is TRBV6-1; no firm D call. This CDR3 has 16 amino acids. Germline V gives CDR1 MNHNS, CDR2 SASEGT. Between the trimmed V and J ends, which lost 0 bases and 2 bases, there was a span of 10 bases. CDR3 amino acids: CASSEAGYGNTGELFF. CDR3 bases: TGTGCCAGCAGTGAAGCAGGGTACGGAAACACCGGGGAGCTGTTTTTT.

The chain combines TRBV2 with TRBJ2-3; D call uncertain. The CDR3 is 14 residues long. The V gene lost 7 bases and the J gene lost 0 bases, with 11 bases spanning the gap. CDR1 is SNHLY, CDR2 FYNNEI, per germline. Here the CDR3 DNA reads TGTGCCAGCATGGGGTGGCGGAGCACAGATACGCAGTATTTT. It codes for CASMGWRSTDTQYF.

In this sample, this clonotype turned up a few times. The chain employs TRBV7-9 and TRBJ1-2; D is perhaps TRBD1 (5 bases). The CDR3 length is 13 residues. The ends were cut back, 2 bases at V and 6 bases at J, with 10 bases in the middle. The germline gives CDR1 SEHNR, CDR2 FQNEAQ (reference sequence). The CDR3 nucleotides are TGTGCCAGCAGCTTATCTGAGGGGAATGGCTACACCTTC. Protein product: CASSLSEGNGYTF.